This TCR beta chain derives from a study of cytomegalovirus exposure and HLA in healthy donors. The germline V gene encodes CDR1 SQVTM and CDR2 ANQGSEA. CDR3 length: 16 amino acids. V gave up 3 bases and J gave up 5 bases, with 22 bases separating them. PCR primers comprised 60 Vbeta and 13 Jbeta primers. The protocol was immunoSEQ multiplex PCR, while the TCRdb copy is restricted to in-frame clones and leaves out a portion. This sample has approximately 120,000 clones, with over 60% found just once. The V call is TRBV29-1, the J call TRBJ1-1; weak D call: TRBD1 (5 bases). Sequencing was done on a sample of PBMCs. The sequence came from a man between 45 and 60 years old in good health and CMV-seronegative. The CDR3 nucleotides are TGCAGCGTTGAGGGAATTGGGGCGTGGGGGGGGACTGAAGCTTTCTTT. As protein: CSVEGIGAWGGTEAFF.